These 24 T cell receptor beta chains share one sample of origin, sequenced in a study of cytomegalovirus exposure and HLA in healthy donors. 13 Jbeta primers and 60 Vbeta primers were used for the PCR. Assay used: immunoSEQ multiplex PCR; TCRdb lists only in-frame clones, some missing. The table has about 150,000 clones, about 75% seen once. Sequencing was performed on PBMCs. Receptor source: a woman aged 25 to 39 in good health and CMV-seronegative.

V and J are TRBV13 and TRBJ2-2; 12 nucleotides agree with TRBD2. Looked up from germline, CDR1 is PRHDT and CDR2 is FYEKMQ (reference sequence). The CDR3 length is 15 residues. With 3 bases clipped from V and 6 bases from J, the junction kept 2 bases outside the gene matches. CDR3 sequence reads: CASSFTSGGSGELFF. CDR3 bases: TGTGCCAGCAGCTTCACTAGCGGGGGGTCCGGGGAGCTGTTTTTT.

This chain links TRBV29-1 with TRBJ1-1; weak D call: TRBD1 (6 bases). This CDR3 comprises 13 residues. V was clipped by 7 bases and J by 0 bases, with 12 bases between them. CDR1 and CDR2 (germline): SQVTM, ANQGSEA. CDR3 DNA sequence: TGCAGCGCTTCGACAGGTATGAACACTGAAGCTTTCTTT. Its translation is CSASTGMNTEAFF.

The CDR3 region has the DNA TGTGCCAGCAGAGAGGCGGATTCGGGGGAGCCCCAGCATTTT. Translated, it gives CASREADSGEPQHF. This chain links TRBV6-5 with TRBJ1-5; a possible D gene is TRBD1 (5 bases). The CDR3 sequence is 14 residues long. Germline CDR1 reads MNHEY; CDR2 reads SVGAGI. V was trimmed by 6 bases and J by 8 bases, leaving 17 bases between them.

V is TRBV9 and J is TRBJ1-4; perhaps TRBD1 as D (5 bases). V was cut by 0 bases and J by 8 bases, with 11 bases left in between. The CDR3 runs to 14 residues. CDR1 is SGDLS and CDR2 is YYNGEE in the germline V gene. The CDR3 loop is CASSVAARGEKLFF. The CDR3 DNA reads TGTGCCAGCAGCGTAGCAGCAAGGGGCGAAAAACTGTTTTTT.

This chain connects TRBV5-1 to TRBJ1-1; TRBD1 might be the D (6 bases). Germline assignment: CDR1 SGHRS and CDR2 YFSETQ. V gave up 4 bases and J gave up 8 bases, with 18 bases separating them. The CDR3 extends over 14 amino acids. CDR3 sequence: CASSDTRTAAEAFF. The CDR3, as DNA: TGCGCCAGCAGCGACACCCGGACAGCCGCCGAAGCTTTCTTT.

V and J are TRBV4-1 and TRBJ1-4, with 7 bases fitting TRBD1. The CDR3 is 15 residues long. V lost 1 base, J lost 7 bases, and 6 bases stayed unmatched. Germline values: CDR1 MGHRA, CDR2 YSYEKL. CDR3 sequence reads: CASSQADRVGEKLFF. The CDR3 bases are TGCGCCAGCAGCCAAGCCGACAGGGTGGGTGAAAAACTGTTTTTT.

The gene calls are TRBV7-8 and TRBJ1-2; 7 nucleotides match TRBD1. V lost 2 bases, J lost 3 bases, and 15 bases stayed unmatched. From germline, CDR1 is SGHVS and CDR2 FQNEAQ. CDR3 length: 18 amino acids. CDR3 sequence: CASSLREARQGIDYGYTF. DNA of the CDR3: TGTGCCAGCAGCTTAAGGGAAGCTCGACAGGGAATAGACTATGGCTACACCTTC.

This rearrangement joins TRBV30 to TRBJ2-5; perhaps TRBD2 as D (6 bases). Trimming pared 2 bases from V and 4 bases from J, leaving 17 bases between. Germline V lookup: CDR1 GTSNPN, CDR2 SVGIG (reference sequence). The CDR3 contains 15 residues. The CDR3 reads CAWSPFGGSGETQYF. The CDR3 DNA reads as TGTGCCTGGAGTCCCTTTGGGGGGTCAGGAGAGACCCAGTACTTC.

V and J are TRBV27 and TRBJ2-1, with TRBD2 matching over 13 bases. In germline, CDR1 is MNHEY, CDR2 SMNVEV (reference sequence). The V and J ends lost 4 bases and 7 bases, in that order; junction bases with no gene match: 10. This CDR3 is 17 amino acids long. The CDR3 loop is CASSSPGLAGSGNEQFF. In DNA, the CDR3 is TGTGCCAGCAGTTCTCCGGGACTAGCGGGGTCGGGGAATGAGCAGTTCTTC.

V gene TRBV28 combines with J gene TRBJ2-1, with unresolved D. The germline V gene encodes CDR1 MDHEN and CDR2 SYDVKM. V lost 5 bases, J lost 10 bases, and 15 bases lay in between. This CDR3 is 13 amino acids long. Here the CDR3 reads CASSPLTENEQFF. The CDR3 nucleotides read TGTGCCAGCAGTCCTCTCACAGAGAACGAGCAGTTCTTC.

V and J are TRBV5-1 and TRBJ1-3; 7 positions agree with TRBD1. This CDR3 has 13 amino acids. Germline CDR1 and CDR2: SGHRS and YFSETQ. Unmatched junction bases numbered 6, after V lost 3 bases and J lost 9 bases. CDR3 coding DNA: TGCGCCAGCAGCTACGACAGGGCATCCACCATATATTTT. Its translation is CASSYDRASTIYF.

The rearrangement uses TRBV5-1 and TRBJ1-1; TRBD1 agrees at 7 bases. CDR1 is SGHRS and CDR2 is YFSETQ in the germline V gene. The CDR3 contains 14 residues. V lost 9 bases, J lost 5 bases, and 13 bases stayed unmatched. CDR3 protein: CATNRGIGGTEAFF. As DNA, the CDR3 is TGCGCCACCAACAGGGGAATCGGGGGAACTGAAGCTTTCTTT.

This chain uses TRBV30 with TRBJ2-5, with D possibly TRBD1 on 6 matching bases. The CDR3 is 14 amino acids. Germline CDR1 is GTSNPN and CDR2 is SVGIG (reference sequence). The ends were cut back, 0 bases at V and 1 base at J, with 9 bases in the middle. CDR3 bases: TGTGCCTGGAGTGTCGGGACATTCCAAGAGACCCAGTACTTC. This sequence encodes CAWSVGTFQETQYF.

This chain joins TRBV6-5 and TRBJ1-2, with D possibly being TRBD1 (5 bases). Germline V gene data show CDR1 as MNHEY and CDR2 as SVGAGI. V was shortened by 2 bases and J by 7 bases, with 14 bases between the two germline ends. This CDR3 comprises 14 residues. DNA for the CDR3: TGTGCCAGCAGTTACCCCGGACGGAGGGGTGGCTACACCTTC. It specifies CASSYPGRRGGYTF.

The rearrangement uses TRBV2 and TRBJ2-3, with 9 nucleotides matching TRBD2. V trimming: 7 bases; J trimming: 11 bases; junction bases outside the gene matches: 7. CDR1 SNHLY and CDR2 FYNNEI come from the germline V gene. The CDR3 has 12 amino acids. In DNA form, the CDR3 reads TGTGCCAGCACTCTCCAACTAGCGGGGCAGTATTTT. It encodes CASTLQLAGQYF.

The V gene is TRBV7-6, the J gene TRBJ2-1; D possibly corresponds to TRBD1 (5 bases). Trimming stripped 3 bases from V and 5 bases from J, with 17 bases between. The CDR3 runs to 16 residues. The germline V gene has CDR1 SGHVS and CDR2 FNYEAQ. The CDR3 DNA reads TGTGCCAGCAGCTTTGGTGGGGCCTCGGTCAACAATGAGCAGTTCTTC. Its translation: CASSFGGASVNNEQFF.

V is TRBV6-4 and J is TRBJ2-3; D is unresolved. Germline CDR1 MRHNA, CDR2 SNTAGT. V was clipped by 1 base and J by 5 bases, with 10 bases between them. This CDR3 comprises 14 residues. The CDR3 sequence: CASSDFQVGDTQYF. In DNA, the CDR3 is TGTGCCAGCAGTGACTTTCAGGTTGGAGATACGCAGTATTTT.

V is TRBV4-3 and J is TRBJ1-3; D is unresolved. Germline V gives CDR1 LGHNA, CDR2 YSLEER. The CDR3 length is 16 residues. V lost 0 bases to trimming and J lost 0 bases, with 9 bases between them. The CDR3 bases are TGCGCCAGCAGCCAAGATTCGTCTCGCTCTGGAAACACCATATATTTT. Amino acids: CASSQDSSRSGNTIYF.

The chain recombines TRBV5-1 with TRBJ1-3; 7 nucleotides line up with TRBD1. The length of the CDR3 is 16 residues. V was clipped by 4 bases and J by 0 bases; unmatched bases: 7. From germline, CDR1 is SGHRS and CDR2 YFSETQ. The CDR3 nucleotides are TGCGCCAGCAGCCATCGACAGGGACTCTCTGGAAACACCATATATTTT. It is translated as CASSHRQGLSGNTIYF. The whole variable domain, filled in from reference TRBV5-1 and TRBJ1-3, reads KAGVTQTPRYLIKTRGQQVTLSCSPISGHRSVSWYQQTPGQGLQFLFEYFSETQRNKGNFPGRFSGRQFSNSRSEMNVSTLELGDSALYLCASSHRQGLSGNTIYFGEGSWLTVV.

With respect to this clone: In the same sample, other DNA sequences code for this CDR3. The chain has TRBV5-4 and TRBJ1-2; perhaps TRBD1 as D (5 bases). Germline V lookup: CDR1 SGHNT, CDR2 YYREEE (reference sequence). V was shortened by 4 bases and J by 1 base, with 8 bases between the two germline ends. The CDR3 consists of 13 residues. DNA for the CDR3: TGTGCCAGCAGCCCAGACAGTAACTATGGCTACACCTTC. Translated: CASSPDSNYGYTF.

The CDR3 DNA reads TGTGCCAGCAGCTCCCGGACAGGGGATAATTCACCCCTCCACTTT. This translates into CASSSRTGDNSPLHF. The chain recombines TRBV11-2 with TRBJ1-6; 9 bases map to TRBD1. This CDR3 region has 15 residues. Germline V CDR1 and CDR2: SGHAT, FQNNGV. Trimming cost V 4 bases and J 5 bases; bases outside gene matches: 3.

This chain joins TRBV29-1 and TRBJ1-2, with D unclear. The CDR3 covers 10 residues. Germline-derived CDR1 and CDR2 are SQVTM and ANQGSEA. CDR3 in amino acids: CSAAEGGYTF. The CDR3 DNA reads TGCAGTGCGGCGGAGGGTGGCTACACCTTC.

This clone was seen a single time. The chain has TRBV9 and TRBJ1-1, with TRBD1 matching over 11 bases. The junction had 3 bases not matched to a gene; V was cut back by 0 bases and J by 5 bases. Germline CDR1 is SGDLS and CDR2 is YYNGEE. CDR3 length: 15 amino acids. The CDR3 DNA sequence: TGTGCCAGCAGCGTAGCAGGGACAGGGGGGACTGAAGCTTTCTTT. This sequence encodes CASSVAGTGGTEAFF.

The chain uses TRBV27 and TRBJ2-7; no clear D. The CDR3 contains 15 residues. Germline CDR1 reads MNHEY; CDR2 reads SMNVEV (reference sequence). Trimming pared 2 bases from V and 2 bases from J, leaving 13 bases between. The chain's CDR3 is CASSLAAEIAYEQYF. The CDR3 nucleotides are TGTGCCAGCAGTTTAGCGGCAGAGATAGCCTACGAGCAGTACTTC.